A single sample gave rise to the 5 T cell receptor beta chains below, sequenced in a study of early T cells in non-severe SARS-CoV-2 infection. One entry per CDR3 protein results from TCRdb running MiXCR on the 5' RACE reads. The data show roughly 81,000 distinct CDR3 sequences, about 12% seen once. The sequenced material came from whole blood. The receptors stem from an adult who was a healthcare worker with PCR-confirmed SARS-CoV-2 infection or an uninfected control (not recorded which).

In this sample, this clonotype turned up many times. The V gene is TRBV5-4, the J gene TRBJ1-1; no clear D. Germline CDR1 reads SGHNT; CDR2 reads YYREEE (reference sequence). The CDR3 consists of 13 residues. V dropped 6 bases and J dropped 1 base, with 10 bases sitting between them. The CDR3 DNA reads as TGTGCCAGCAATGACCACAGGAACACTGAAGCTTTCTTT. Amino acid sequence: CASNDHRNTEAFF.

In this sample, this clonotype turned up many times. V gene TRBV29-1 combines with J gene TRBJ2-7; no clear D gene. Germline V lookup: CDR1 SQVTM, CDR2 ANQGSEA. The CDR3 contains 13 residues. V was trimmed by 4 bases and J by 2 bases, leaving 12 bases between them. CDR3 DNA sequence: TGCAGCGTTGGAGGACCCGTACCCTACGAGCAGTACTTC. Its protein product is CSVGGPVPYEQYF.

The chain joins TRBV12-3 or TRBV12-4 to TRBJ2-1, with a tentative D call TRBD1 (5 bases). The CDR3 contains 11 residues. The germline V and J ends were trimmed by 9 bases and 8 bases, with 11 bases remaining between them. CDR3 nucleotide sequence: TGTGCCAGTAAAATCAGGGATGAGCAGTTCTTC. Its translation: CASKIRDEQFF.

This clonotype occurred a few times. The gene calls are TRBV7-2 and TRBJ2-7; TRBD1 is a possible D gene (7 bases). Per germline, CDR1 SGHTA and CDR2 FQGNSA. The V end was cut by 0 bases, the J end by 6 bases, with 21 bases between. This CDR3 has 17 amino acids. CDR3 residues: CASSLASRGRGASEQYF. CDR3 sequence (DNA): TGTGCCAGCAGCTTAGCGTCCCGCGGCAGGGGGGCATCCGAGCAGTACTTC.

The rearrangement joins TRBV11-2 to TRBJ2-1, with 8 bases aligning to TRBD2. The CDR3 runs 16 residues. Germline CDR1 and CDR2: SGHAT and FQNNGV. Unmatched junction bases numbered 17, after V lost 6 bases and J lost 10 bases. CDR3 sequence reads: CASSLRGEAGVREQFF. CDR3 nucleotide sequence: TGTGCCAGCAGTCTCCGGGGGGAAGCGGGAGTACGGGAGCAGTTCTTC.